Below, 7 T cell receptor beta chains from the same sample are listed, as sequenced in a study of T cell repertoires in cytomegalovirus infection (dated by TCRdb to about 2019). This sample was sequenced with an Illumina HiSeq 1500. TCRdb itself trimmed the public reads at Q25 with fastp, ran MiXCR and retained productive beta chains. For every CDR3 protein sequence, its rows merge into one entry that carries the most common genes and DNA. This sample has more than 400,000 distinct CDR3 sequences in its table, and approximately 26% of those were observed once. Clones ranked in the top ten supply around 13% of the sample. The specimen was PBMCs. The receptor set was obtained from a human donor in good health (CMV status not recorded). Some clones in this sample may be carry-over from other donors' samples.

This chain connects TRBV19 to TRBJ1-1; D remains ambiguous. The CDR3 is 15 amino acids. Trimming left V 1 base short and J 0 bases short, with 9 bases between. CDR1 and CDR2 from the germline V gene are LNHDA and SQIVND (reference sequence). Here the CDR3 reads CASSIVATLNTEAFF. Written as DNA, the CDR3 is TGTGCCAGTAGTATAGTTGCAACCCTGAACACTGAAGCTTTCTTT.

This clonotype has only a few counts. V is TRBV12-3 or TRBV12-4 and J is TRBJ2-2; 7 nucleotides agree with TRBD2. This CDR3 has 15 residues. The V gene end was trimmed by 1 base and the J gene end by 4 bases; junction bases not matched to a gene: 3. The CDR3 nucleotides read TGTGCCAGCAGTTTAGGAACGGGAGGCACCGGGGAGCTGTTTTTT. Amino acids: CASSLGTGGTGELFF.

The V gene is TRBV7-4, the J gene TRBJ2-1, with TRBD1 matching 10 bases. The CDR3 extends over 15 amino acids. In germline, CDR1 is SGHVT, CDR2 SQSDAQ. V was pared by 1 base and J by 7 bases, with 4 bases of the junction left unmatched. CDR3: CASSLGDRGRNEQFF. The CDR3 DNA reads TGTGCCAGCAGCTTAGGGGACAGGGGACGAAATGAGCAGTTCTTC.

This clonotype appeared a few times. The CDR3 here is CSASRDSYAGELFF. The DNA for the CDR3 is TGCAGTGCTAGTAGGGATAGTTATGCCGGGGAGCTGTTTTTT. The chain joins TRBV20-1 to TRBJ2-2; no clear D gene. Trimming pared 3 bases from V and 6 bases from J, leaving 14 bases between. This CDR3 comprises 14 residues. The germline CDR1 and CDR2 sequences are DFQATT and SNEGSKA (reference sequence).

The CDR3 bases are TGTGCCAGCGGACAATCGAACACCGGGGAGCTGTTTTTT. It is translated as CASGQSNTGELFF. V usage is TRBV6-2 or TRBV6-3 and J usage is TRBJ2-2; D possibly corresponds to TRBD1 (5 bases). The V end was cut by 8 bases, the J end by 0 bases, with 7 bases between. The germline V gene encodes CDR1 MNHEY and CDR2 SVGEGT. CDR3 size: 13 residues.

This clonotype appeared a single time. V is TRBV7-2 and J is TRBJ2-4; D remains unclear. V lost 1 base and J 3 bases, leaving 10 bases between the germline ends. The CDR3 loop spans 15 amino acids. Per germline, CDR1 SGHTA and CDR2 FQGNSA. CDR3 bases: TGTGCCAGCAGCTTAGGTTACCTGGGCAAAAACATTCAGTACTTC. Protein product: CASSLGYLGKNIQYF.

The chain uses TRBV24-1 and TRBJ2-1; 12 nucleotides line up with TRBD2. The CDR3 has 17 residues. Germline CDR1 and CDR2: KGHDR and SFDVKD. V was clipped by 4 bases and J by 9 bases; unmatched bases: 12. This CDR3 is CATSDPRLAGEGAEQFF. The CDR3 DNA reads as TGTGCCACCAGTGACCCTAGACTAGCGGGAGAGGGGGCTGAGCAGTTCTTC.